These 14 T cell receptor beta chains were all obtained from the same sample, sequenced in a study of Ad26.COV2.S vaccination and SARS-CoV-2 variants. Sequencing was performed with immunoSEQ multiplex PCR; in TCRdb, only in-frame clones are kept and a portion is missing. Altogether about 480,000 clones are present, about 83% being singletons, with the ten largest covering roughly 13%. The treatment: some 20 received Ad26.COV2.S at low or high dose, single or two shots; about five received placebo; per-sample allocation not given. Samples analyzed were those drawn on day 63 after the first vaccine or placebo injection. The sequences come from peripheral blood, collected in a trial of Ad26.COV2.S vaccine versus placebo. The receptors were sampled from a person between 18 and 59 years old who received the Ad26.COV2.S COVID-19 vaccine or a placebo.

The CDR3 bases are TGTGCCACCGGGACTTCCGGAGATACGCAGTATTTT. Protein sequence: CATGTSGDTQYF. The chain has TRBV10-3 and TRBJ2-3, with TRBD2 as a possible D gene (6 bases). The CDR3 length is 12 residues. Per germline, CDR1 ENHRY and CDR2 SYGVKD. The V and J ends lost 10 bases and 5 bases respectively, with 13 bases between them.

V usage is TRBV28 and J usage is TRBJ1-6; TRBD1 matches 7 bases. The CDR3 is made up of 10 amino acids. Germline CDR1 is MDHEN and CDR2 is SYDVKM. V trimming: 6 bases; J trimming: 14 bases; junction bases outside the gene matches: 1. The CDR3 loop reads CASSGTALHF. The CDR3 bases are TGTGCCAGCAGCGGGACAGCCCTCCACTTT.

This chain joins TRBV5-1 and TRBJ2-7; TRBD2 might be the D (6 bases). There are 15 residues in the CDR3. Trimming shortened V by 0 bases and J by 11 bases, and 21 bases separated the two germline ends. The germline V gene encodes CDR1 SGHRS and CDR2 YFSETQ. The CDR3 region is CASSLAGGMGFEEYF. The CDR3 nucleotides read TGCGCCAGCAGCTTGGCTGGGGGGATGGGGTTTGAGGAGTACTTC.

The chain employs TRBV28 and TRBJ2-7, with D unclear. The CDR3 totals 14 residues. V lost 5 bases to trimming and J lost 3 bases, with 14 bases between them. Germline V gene sequence: CDR1 MDHEN, CDR2 SYDVKM. This CDR3 is CASSHGRPDYEQYF. The CDR3 bases are TGTGCCAGCAGTCATGGGCGGCCAGACTACGAGCAGTACTTC.

CDR3 protein: CASTPGRRGTEAFF. For the CDR3, the DNA is TGTGCCAGCACCCCCGGACGGAGAGGGACTGAAGCTTTCTTT. V usage is TRBV6-2 or TRBV6-3 and J usage is TRBJ1-1; no clear D gene. This CDR3 has 14 residues. The germline CDR1 and CDR2 sequences are MNHEY and SVGEGT. Trimming took 7 bases from V and 5 from J, leaving 17 bases between them.

This clone was detected a few times. The chain carries TRBV11-2 and TRBJ1-6; no clear D gene. The CDR3 length is 12 residues. Germline-derived CDR1 and CDR2 are SGHAT and FQNNGV. V lost 3 bases and J lost 8, with 5 bases in between. The CDR3 nucleotides are TGTGCCAGCAGCTTTGATGATTCACCCCTCCACTTT. Protein product: CASSFDDSPLHF.

This clone was counted between two and nine times. The chain uses TRBV28 and TRBJ1-2; 7 bases align to TRBD1. The V gene end was trimmed by 3 bases and the J gene end by 6 bases; junction bases not matched to a gene: 4. CDR1 and CDR2 (germline): MDHEN, SYDVKM. The length of the CDR3 is 13 residues. DNA of the CDR3: TGTGCCAGCAGTTTGTATGACAGGGATGGCTACACCTTC. Protein: CASSLYDRDGYTF.

V gene TRBV6-5 combines with J gene TRBJ2-3, with a weak D call TRBD1 (6 bases). CDR1 and CDR2 from the germline V gene are MNHEY and SVGAGI. V dropped 6 bases and J dropped 7 bases, with 17 bases sitting between them. The CDR3 contains 14 residues. Written as DNA, the CDR3 is TGTGCCAGCAGAGACGACAGGACGGCGAATACGCAGTATTTT. Encoded protein: CASRDDRTANTQYF.

V gene TRBV6-1 combines with J gene TRBJ1-2, with D possibly matching TRBD1 (5 bases). V lost 3 bases to trimming and J lost 3 bases, with 8 bases between them. Germline V gives CDR1 MNHNS, CDR2 SASEGT. CDR3 length equals 13 residues. The CDR3 DNA reads TGTGCCAGCAGTGAGGGGACTCACTATGGCTACACCTTC. It yields the protein CASSEGTHYGYTF.

The V call is TRBV29-1, the J call TRBJ2-2; TRBD2 matches at 9 bases. V was clipped by 6 bases and J by 7 bases; unmatched bases: 3. The CDR3 runs 12 residues. Per the germline V gene, CDR1 is SQVTM and CDR2 is ANQGSEA. The CDR3 region is CSVRLADGELFF. The CDR3 region has the DNA TGCAGCGTGAGACTAGCGGACGGGGAGCTGTTTTTT.

About this clone: Germline and junction disagree at one end, which may indicate a read error. The chain links TRBV28 to TRBJ2-7; D assignment may be TRBD1 or TRBD2 (5 bases each). Germline V CDR1 and CDR2: MDHEN, SYDVKM. This CDR3 has 11 residues. CDR3 DNA sequence: TGTGCCAGCAGTTTAGGGACCCTTAGGGACTTC. It translates to CASSLGTLRDF.

This clone appeared once. The chain combines TRBV6-1 with TRBJ2-4, with 7 nucleotides matching TRBD1. Looked up from germline, CDR1 is MNHNS and CDR2 is SASEGT. The V and J ends lost 3 bases and 9 bases, in that order; junction bases with no gene match: 5. This CDR3 comprises 13 residues. The CDR3 is CASSEGQGVIQYF. The CDR3 DNA reads as TGTGCCAGCAGTGAGGGCCAGGGGGTCATTCAGTACTTC.

The rearrangement joins TRBV7-7 to TRBJ2-1; no reliable D call. CDR3 length equals 15 residues. V lost 5 bases, J lost 4 bases, and 15 bases lay in between. Germline V gene data show CDR1 as SSHAT and CDR2 as FNYEAQ (reference sequence). The CDR3 DNA reads as TGTGCCAGCAGCCCGACCCCCCGGTCATACAATGAGCAGTTCTTC. This gives the protein CASSPTPRSYNEQFF.

The chain recombines TRBV27 with TRBJ1-2, with 8 nucleotides matching TRBD1. V gave up 3 bases and J gave up 7 bases; unmatched junction bases: 7. Per the germline V gene, CDR1 is MNHEY and CDR2 is SMNVEV (reference sequence). This CDR3 region has 14 residues. CDR3 bases: TGTGCCAGCAGTTTGGACAGGGTTAAATCTGGCTACACCTTC. This encodes CASSLDRVKSGYTF.